These 12 T cell receptor beta chains were all obtained from the same sample, sequenced in a study of blood T cell repertoires in COVID-19. Clones were sequenced by immunoSEQ multiplex PCR, and TCRdb holds only the in-frame ones, with some missing. The table records roughly 230,000 clones, about 80% of them present only once. The sequenced material came from PBMCs or T cells enriched from blood (not recorded which). The receptors were sampled from a man aged 50 or older who had recovered from COVID-19.

V is TRBV28 and J is TRBJ2-2, with D tentatively TRBD2 (5 bases). The V and J ends lost 2 bases and 6 bases respectively, with 16 bases between them. The CDR3 has 16 residues. Germline V lookup: CDR1 MDHEN, CDR2 SYDVKM. CDR3 residues: CASSLMGFRAAGELFF. CDR3 in DNA: TGTGCCAGCAGTTTAATGGGGTTCCGAGCGGCCGGGGAGCTGTTTTTT. Combining the CDR3 with reference TRBV28 and TRBJ2-2 gives the whole variable domain DVKVTQSSRYLVKRTGEKVFLECVQDMDHENMFWYRQDPGLGLRLIYFSYDVKMKEKGDIPEGYSVSREKKERFSLILESASTNQTSMYLCASSLMGFRAAGELFFGEGSRLTVL.

This clone was observed once. The chain combines TRBV19 with TRBJ2-7; D is possibly TRBD1 (6 bases). This CDR3 is 13 amino acids long. Germline lookup yields CDR1 LNHDA and CDR2 SQIVND (reference sequence). V lost 3 bases and J lost 3, with 9 bases in between. The CDR3 bases are TGTGCCAGTAGTATCGGCAGGGGCTACGAGCAGTACTTC. Translated, it gives CASSIGRGYEQYF.

J is TRBJ1-3 and V is TRBV10-2; D is undetermined. CDR3 length equals 14 residues. Germline CDR1 reads WSHSY; CDR2 reads SAAADI. The V and J ends lost 2 bases and 0 bases respectively, with 5 bases between them. This chain's CDR3 is CASSERGSGNTIYF. CDR3 sequence (DNA): TGCGCCAGCAGTGAGCGGGGCTCTGGAAACACCATATATTTT.

The J gene is TRBJ1-1, the V gene TRBV18; maybe TRBD1 (5 bases). This CDR3 contains 16 residues. CDR1 KGHSH and CDR2 LQKENI come from the germline V gene. The ends were cut back, 3 bases at V and 0 bases at J, with 14 bases in the middle. The CDR3 protein is CASSPGIGALNTEAFF. DNA for the CDR3: TGTGCCAGCTCACCGGGGATAGGGGCGTTGAACACTGAAGCTTTCTTT.

The chain is built from TRBV7-2 and TRBJ1-2; 9 nucleotides match TRBD1. The CDR3 consists of 16 residues. CDR1 and CDR2 (germline): SGHTA, FQGNSA. V dropped 3 bases and J dropped 8; count of bases not matched to a gene: 13. The CDR3: CASSLEVGTGIIGYTF. The CDR3 DNA sequence: TGTGCCAGCAGCTTGGAGGTGGGGACAGGGATAATCGGCTACACCTTC.

The chain links TRBV28 to TRBJ1-5; 8 nucleotides agree with TRBD1. The CDR3 length is 13 residues. CDR1 is MDHEN and CDR2 is SYDVKM in the germline V gene. The CDR3 DNA reads TGTGCTCTAACAGGGGGTGGCAATCAGCCCCAGCATTTT. This encodes CALTGGGNQPQHF.

The V gene is TRBV10-3, the J gene TRBJ2-5, with 11 bases fitting TRBD2. Trimming removed 7 bases from V and 4 bases from J; junction bases left unmatched: 2. This CDR3 region has 13 residues. The germline V gene encodes CDR1 ENHRY and CDR2 SYGVKD. CDR3 sequence: CAINSGGAETQYF. Here the CDR3 DNA reads TGTGCCATCAATAGCGGGGGGGCAGAGACCCAGTACTTC.

This clone appeared a few times. V is TRBV7-9 and J is TRBJ2-7; D uncertain. The CDR3 totals 11 residues. Deletions cut 6 bases from V and 6 bases from J, with 9 bases between. CDR1 is SEHNR, CDR2 FQNEAQ, per germline (reference sequence). The CDR3 here is CASRELSEQYF. CDR3 coding DNA: TGTGCCAGCAGAGAACTCTCCGAGCAGTACTTC.

The rearrangement uses TRBV27 and TRBJ2-3; TRBD2 aligns across 8 bases. V lost 3 bases and J lost 5; bases outside the gene matches: 7. The CDR3 spans 15 residues. CDR1 MNHEY and CDR2 SMNVEV come from the germline V gene (reference sequence). The CDR3 bases are TGTGCCAGCAGTTTCCTCGGGGGGGCCGGAGATACGCAGTATTTT. This codes for CASSFLGGAGDTQYF.

J is TRBJ2-3 and V is TRBV11-3, with 8 bases lining up with TRBD2. Looked up from germline, CDR1 is SGHNT and CDR2 is YENEEA. The trim removed 2 bases at V and 6 bases at J, leaving 10 bases unmatched. This CDR3 is built from 16 residues. CDR3 sequence reads: CASSLQSGSGLDTQYF. Written as DNA, the CDR3 is TGTGCCAGCAGCTTACAAAGCGGGAGTGGTTTGGATACGCAGTATTTT.

The chain carries TRBV6-5 and TRBJ2-3; D remains ambiguous. Trimming took 3 bases from V and 1 from J, leaving 14 bases between them. The CDR3 is 16 residues long. Looked up from germline, CDR1 is MNHEY and CDR2 is SVGAGI. The CDR3 loop is CASSYRIFGGTDTQYF. The CDR3 nucleotides read TGTGCCAGCAGTTATAGAATATTCGGTGGCACAGATACGCAGTATTTT.

The chain employs TRBV11-3 and TRBJ1-2; no clear D. The CDR3 contains 13 residues. Germline loops: CDR1 SGHNT, CDR2 YENEEA. Trimming shortened V by 5 bases and J by 4 bases, and 11 bases separated the two germline ends. This CDR3 reads CASSREDTYGYTF. Written as DNA, the CDR3 is TGTGCCAGCAGCCGGGAAGACACCTATGGCTACACCTTC.